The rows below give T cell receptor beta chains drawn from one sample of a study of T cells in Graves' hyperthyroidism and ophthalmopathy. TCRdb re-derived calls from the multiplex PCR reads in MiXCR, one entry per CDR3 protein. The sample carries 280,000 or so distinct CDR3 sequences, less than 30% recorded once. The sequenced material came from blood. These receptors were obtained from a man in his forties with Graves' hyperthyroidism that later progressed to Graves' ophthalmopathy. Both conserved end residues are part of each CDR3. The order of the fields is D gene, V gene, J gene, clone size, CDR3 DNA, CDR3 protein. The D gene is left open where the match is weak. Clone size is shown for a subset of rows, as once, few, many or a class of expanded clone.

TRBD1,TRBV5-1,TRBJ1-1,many,TGCGCCAGCAGCTTGGGCGGGACAGGGATAACTGAAGCTTTCTTT,CASSLGGTGITEAFF
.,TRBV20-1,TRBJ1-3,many,TGCAGTGCCCAACCCCCCGTATCAGAGGGCTCTGGAAACACCATATATTTT,CSAQPPVSEGSGNTIYF
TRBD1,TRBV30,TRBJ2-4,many,TGTGCCTGGATTGAGGGGGCGCCTATAGCCAAAAACATTCAGTACTTC,CAWIEGAPIAKNIQYF
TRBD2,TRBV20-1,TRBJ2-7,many,TGCAGTGCTGTAAATCCGGGACTAGCGGGAGCCTACGAGCAGTACTTC,CSAVNPGLAGAYEQYF
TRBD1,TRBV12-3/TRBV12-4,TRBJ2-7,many,TGTGCCAGCAGTTTAAACGGACAGGGCTACGAGCAGTACTTC,CASSLNGQGYEQYF
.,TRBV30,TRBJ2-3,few,TGTGCCTGGAGTGTTAAGGCGGTCGGAGATACGCAGTATTTT,CAWSVKAVGDTQYF
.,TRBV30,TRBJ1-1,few,TGTGCCTGGAGTCAGGACTTGAACACTGAAGCTTTCTTT,CAWSQDLNTEAFF
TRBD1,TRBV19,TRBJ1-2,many,TGTGCCAGTAGTATTCAACCGGGACAGAATTATGGCTACACCTTC,CASSIQPGQNYGYTF
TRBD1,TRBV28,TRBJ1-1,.,TGTGCCAGCAGCCGGACAGGACGTTCGCGCACTGAAGCTTTCTTT,CASSRTGRSRTEAFF
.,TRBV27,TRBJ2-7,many,TGTGCCAGCAGTCGTGGGGGTTCGGTATCCTACGAGCAGTACTTC,CASSRGGSVSYEQYF
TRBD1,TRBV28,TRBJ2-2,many,TGTGCCAGCAGTTTCCCCGCCGGGACAGGGATCCCCGGGGAGCTGTTTTTT,CASSFPAGTGIPGELFF
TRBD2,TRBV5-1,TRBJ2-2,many,TGCGCCAGCAGCTTGTTTTCTAGCGGGATCGCCGGGGAGCTGTTTTTT,CASSLFSSGIAGELFF
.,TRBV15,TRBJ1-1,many,TGTGCCACCAGCATACAGGGAGGGGTAACTGAAGCTTTCTTT,CATSIQGGVTEAFF
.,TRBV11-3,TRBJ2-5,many,TGTGCCAGCAGCTTAGATTTGTCCGGACTAAAGATAGAGACCCAGTACTTC,CASSLDLSGLKIETQYF
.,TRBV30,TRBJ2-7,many,TGTGCCTACAGCGACGGGCCTTTGTCCTACGAGCAGTACTTC,CAYSDGPLSYEQYF
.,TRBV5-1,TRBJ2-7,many,TGCGCCAGCAGCTTGGTTACTTCCATCCAATACGAGCAGTACTTC,CASSLVTSIQYEQYF
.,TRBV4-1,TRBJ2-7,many,TGCGCCAGCAGCCAAGTTTTCTTCGAGCAGTACTTC,CASSQVFFEQYF
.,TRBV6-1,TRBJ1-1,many,TGTGCCAGCAGTGAACCCCCAGCGTCTCCAATTCTGACAGGCTGGTTT,CASSEPPASPILTGWF
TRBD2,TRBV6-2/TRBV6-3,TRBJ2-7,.,TGTGCCAGCAGGGCTAGCGGGAGAGTTAACTCCTACGAGCAGTACTTC,CASRASGRVNSYEQYF
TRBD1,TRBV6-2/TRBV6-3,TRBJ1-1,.,TGTGCCAGCAGTTACCCGCGGACAGGGAGTTCTGAAGCTTTCTTT,CASSYPRTGSSEAFF
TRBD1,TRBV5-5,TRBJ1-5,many,TGTGCCAGCAGCCTTGACAGGGGGGGACGGCAGCCCCAGCATTTT,CASSLDRGGRQPQHF
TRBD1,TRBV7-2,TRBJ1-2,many,TGTGCCAGCAGCTTAGCGCCAGGGACAGCCTATGGCTACACCTTC,CASSLAPGTAYGYTF
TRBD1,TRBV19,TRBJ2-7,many,TGTGCCAGTAGTTTATCAGGGGGAAGTGAGCAGTACTTC,CASSLSGGSEQYF
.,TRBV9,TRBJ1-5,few,TGTGCCAGCAGCGTAGTGGACAAGACCCTTTACCCTTATCAGCCCCAGCATTTT,CASSVVDKTLYPYQPQHF
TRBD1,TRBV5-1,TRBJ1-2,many,TGCGCCAGCAGACGAACGACAGGGGTGGACTATGGCTACACCTTC,CASRRTTGVDYGYTF
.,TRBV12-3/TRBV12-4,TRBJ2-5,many,TGTGCCAGCAGTTTTGACCCCACCGGGACATCTAAAGAGACCCAGTACTTC,CASSFDPTGTSKETQYF
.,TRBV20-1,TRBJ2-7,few,TGCAGTGCTAGTTCAGGGACCATCTACGAGCAGTACTTC,CSASSGTIYEQYF
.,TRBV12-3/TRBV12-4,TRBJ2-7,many,TGTGCCAGCAGTTCGGCCGGGATCTCCTACGAGCAGTACTTC,CASSSAGISYEQYF
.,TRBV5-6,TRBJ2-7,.,TGTGCCAGCAGCTTGTCAACGGAGCAGTACTTC,CASSLSTEQYF
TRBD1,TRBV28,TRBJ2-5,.,TGTGCCAGCAGTTTAACACAGGGGCCAGAGACCCAGTACTTC,CASSLTQGPETQYF
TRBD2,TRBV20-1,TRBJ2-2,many,TGCAGTGCTACTAGCGGGAGTTGGGCCGGGGAGCTGTTTTTT,CSATSGSWAGELFF
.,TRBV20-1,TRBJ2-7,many,TGCAGTGCTCCCTACTCGGACGGCCCACCCTACGAGCAGTACTTC,CSAPYSDGPPYEQYF
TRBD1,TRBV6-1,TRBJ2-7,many,TGTGCCAGCAGTAAAGGACAGGGTGGTTGGCAGTACTTC,CASSKGQGGWQYF
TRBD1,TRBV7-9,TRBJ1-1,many,TGTGCCAGCAGCTTAGAGGACAGGGGGGCTGAAGCTTTCTTT,CASSLEDRGAEAFF
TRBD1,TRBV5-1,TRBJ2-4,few,TGCGCCAGCAGCCAGGGGGAGCGTCGAAACATTCAGTACTTC,CASSQGERRNIQYF